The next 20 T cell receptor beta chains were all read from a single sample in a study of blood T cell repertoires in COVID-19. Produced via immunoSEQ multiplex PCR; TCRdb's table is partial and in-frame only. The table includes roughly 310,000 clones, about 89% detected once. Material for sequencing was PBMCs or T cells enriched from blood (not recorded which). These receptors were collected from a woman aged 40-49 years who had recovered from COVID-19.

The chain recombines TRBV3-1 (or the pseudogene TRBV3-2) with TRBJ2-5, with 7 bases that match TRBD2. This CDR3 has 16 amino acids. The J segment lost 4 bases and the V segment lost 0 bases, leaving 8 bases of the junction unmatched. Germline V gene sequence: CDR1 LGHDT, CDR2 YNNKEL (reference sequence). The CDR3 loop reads CASSQDWGRASETQYF. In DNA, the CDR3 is TGTGCCAGCAGCCAAGATTGGGGGAGGGCCTCAGAGACCCAGTACTTC.

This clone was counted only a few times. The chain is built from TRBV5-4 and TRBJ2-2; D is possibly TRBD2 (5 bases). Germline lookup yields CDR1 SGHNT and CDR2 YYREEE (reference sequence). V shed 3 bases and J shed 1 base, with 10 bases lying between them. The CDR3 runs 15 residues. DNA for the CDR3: TGTGCCAGCAGCTCGATCCGGGGGAACACCGGGGAGCTGTTTTTT. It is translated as CASSSIRGNTGELFF.

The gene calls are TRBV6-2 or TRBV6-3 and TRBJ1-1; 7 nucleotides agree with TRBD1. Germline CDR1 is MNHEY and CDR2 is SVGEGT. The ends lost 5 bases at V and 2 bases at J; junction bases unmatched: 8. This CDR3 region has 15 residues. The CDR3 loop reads CASSTHRGKNTEAFF. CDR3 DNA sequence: TGTGCCAGCAGTACTCACAGGGGAAAAAACACTGAAGCTTTCTTT.

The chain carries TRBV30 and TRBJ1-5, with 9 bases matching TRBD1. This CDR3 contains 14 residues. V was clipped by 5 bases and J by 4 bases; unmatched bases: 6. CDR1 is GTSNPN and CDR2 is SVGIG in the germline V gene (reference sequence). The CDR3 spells CAWGLGQGNQPQHF. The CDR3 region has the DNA TGTGCCTGGGGACTAGGACAGGGGAATCAGCCCCAGCATTTT.

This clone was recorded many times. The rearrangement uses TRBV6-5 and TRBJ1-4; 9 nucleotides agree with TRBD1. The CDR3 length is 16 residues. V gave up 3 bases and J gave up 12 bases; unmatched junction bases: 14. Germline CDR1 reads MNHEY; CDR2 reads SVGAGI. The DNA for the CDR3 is TGTGCCAGCAGTTATGGGAGATCGGGACAGGGAAGGGAACTGTTTTTT. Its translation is CASSYGRSGQGRELFF.

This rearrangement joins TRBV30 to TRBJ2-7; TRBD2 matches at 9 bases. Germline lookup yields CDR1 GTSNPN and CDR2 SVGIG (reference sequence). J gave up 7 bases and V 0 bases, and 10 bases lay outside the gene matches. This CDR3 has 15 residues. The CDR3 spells CAWSVGSGRPGEQYF. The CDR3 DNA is TGTGCCTGGAGTGTAGGAAGCGGGAGGCCTGGGGAGCAGTACTTC.

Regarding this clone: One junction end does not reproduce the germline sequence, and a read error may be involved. The CDR3 DNA reads TGTGCCAGCAATGAAGCGGGGGGGCCTGGGGATACGCAGTATTTT. Protein product: CASNEAGGPGDTQYF. The genes are TRBV2 and TRBJ2-3; 10 bases line up with TRBD2. The CDR3 is 15 residues long. From germline, CDR1 is SNHLY and CDR2 FYNNEI.

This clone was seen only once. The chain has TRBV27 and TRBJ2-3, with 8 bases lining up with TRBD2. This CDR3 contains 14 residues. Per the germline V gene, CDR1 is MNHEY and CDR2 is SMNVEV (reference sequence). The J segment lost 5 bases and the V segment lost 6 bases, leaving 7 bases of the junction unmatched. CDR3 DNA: TGTGCCAGCAGAGCGGGAGTTAAGGGAGATACGCAGTATTTT. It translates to CASRAGVKGDTQYF.

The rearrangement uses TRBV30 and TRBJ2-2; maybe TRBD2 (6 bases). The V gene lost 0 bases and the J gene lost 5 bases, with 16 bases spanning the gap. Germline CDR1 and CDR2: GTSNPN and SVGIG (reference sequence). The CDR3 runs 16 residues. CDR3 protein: CAWSVRRGSGTGELFF. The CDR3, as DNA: TGTGCCTGGAGTGTACGACGGGGGTCTGGGACCGGGGAGCTGTTTTTT.

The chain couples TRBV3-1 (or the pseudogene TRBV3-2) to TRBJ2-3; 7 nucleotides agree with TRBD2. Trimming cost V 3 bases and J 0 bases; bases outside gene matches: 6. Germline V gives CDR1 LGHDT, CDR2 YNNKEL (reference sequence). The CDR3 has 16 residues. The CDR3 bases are TGTGCCAGCAGCCAGAGTAGCGGGTCTAGCACAGATACGCAGTATTTT. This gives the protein CASSQSSGSSTDTQYF.

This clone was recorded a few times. As DNA, the CDR3 is TGTGCCAGTAGTTCCCAGACTAGCGATGAGCAGTTCTTC. Translated, it gives CASSSQTSDEQFF. V and J are TRBV19 and TRBJ2-1; 8 bases align to TRBD2. This CDR3 has 13 amino acids. Germline V gene sequence: CDR1 LNHDA, CDR2 SQIVND (reference sequence). The V and J ends lost 5 bases and 8 bases, in that order; junction bases with no gene match: 5. The full variable domain, completed using reference TRBV19 and TRBJ2-1, is DGGITQSPKYLFRKEGQNVTLSCEQNLNHDAMYWYRQDPGQGLRLIYYSQIVNDFQKGDIAEGYSVSREKKESFPLTVTSAQKNPTAFYLCASSSQTSDEQFFGPGTRLTVL.

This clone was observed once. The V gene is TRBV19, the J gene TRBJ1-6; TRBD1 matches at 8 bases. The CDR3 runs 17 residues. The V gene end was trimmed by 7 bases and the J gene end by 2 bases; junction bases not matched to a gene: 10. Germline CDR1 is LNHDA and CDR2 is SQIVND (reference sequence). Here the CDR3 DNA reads TGTGCCAGTAACCCAGGTTGGACAGGGACCTATAATTCACCCCTCCACTTT. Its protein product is CASNPGWTGTYNSPLHF.

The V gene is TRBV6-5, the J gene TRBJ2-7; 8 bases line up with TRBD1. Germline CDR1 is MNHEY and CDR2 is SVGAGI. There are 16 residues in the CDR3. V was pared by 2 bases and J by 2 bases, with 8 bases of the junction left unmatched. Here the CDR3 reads CASSYLTGGSTYEQYF. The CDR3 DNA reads TGTGCCAGCAGTTACCTCACAGGGGGAAGCACCTACGAGCAGTACTTC.

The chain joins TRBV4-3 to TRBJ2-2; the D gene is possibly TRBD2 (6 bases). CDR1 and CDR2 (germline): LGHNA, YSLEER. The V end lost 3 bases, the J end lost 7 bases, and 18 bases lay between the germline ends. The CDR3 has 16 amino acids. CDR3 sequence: CASSQTGGAGLGELFF. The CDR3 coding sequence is TGCGCCAGCAGCCAGACCGGGGGAGCCGGGCTCGGGGAGCTGTTTTTT.

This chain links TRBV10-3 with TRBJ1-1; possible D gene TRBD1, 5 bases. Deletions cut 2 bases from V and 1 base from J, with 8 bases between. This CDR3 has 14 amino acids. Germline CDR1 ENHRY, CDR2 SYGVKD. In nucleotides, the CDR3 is TGTGCCATCAGTGAGGGAGGGGCGAACACTGAAGCTTTCTTT. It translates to CAISEGGANTEAFF.

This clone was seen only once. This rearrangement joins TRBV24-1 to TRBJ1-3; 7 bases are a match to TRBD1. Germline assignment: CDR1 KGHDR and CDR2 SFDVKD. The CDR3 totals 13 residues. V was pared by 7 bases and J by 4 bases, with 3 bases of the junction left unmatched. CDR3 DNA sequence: TGTGCCACCAGACCGACAGGGGGAAACACCATATATTTT. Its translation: CATRPTGGNTIYF.

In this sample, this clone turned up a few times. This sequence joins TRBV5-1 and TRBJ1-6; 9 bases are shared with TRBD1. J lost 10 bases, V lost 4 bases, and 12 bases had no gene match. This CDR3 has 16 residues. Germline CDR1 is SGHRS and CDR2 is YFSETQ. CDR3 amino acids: CASSVSDGTGSSPLHF. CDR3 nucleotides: TGCGCCAGCAGCGTATCGGACGGGACAGGGAGCTCACCCCTCCACTTT. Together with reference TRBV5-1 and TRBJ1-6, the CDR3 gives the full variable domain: KAGVTQTPRYLIKTRGQQVTLSCSPISGHRSVSWYQQTPGQGLQFLFEYFSETQRNKGNFPGRFSGRQFSNSRSEMNVSTLELGDSALYLCASSVSDGTGSSPLHFGNGTRLTVT.

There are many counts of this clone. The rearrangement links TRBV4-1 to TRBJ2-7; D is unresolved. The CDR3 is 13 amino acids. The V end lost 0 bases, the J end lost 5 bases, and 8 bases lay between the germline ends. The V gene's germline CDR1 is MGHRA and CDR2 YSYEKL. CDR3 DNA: TGCGCCAGCAGCCAAGATGGCAGTGACGAGCAGTACTTC. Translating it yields CASSQDGSDEQYF.

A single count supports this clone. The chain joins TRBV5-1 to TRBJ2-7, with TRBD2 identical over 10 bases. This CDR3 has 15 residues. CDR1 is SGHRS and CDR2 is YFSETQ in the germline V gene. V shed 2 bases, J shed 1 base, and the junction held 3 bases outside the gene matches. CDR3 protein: CASSFIAGGSYEQYF. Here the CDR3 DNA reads TGCGCCAGCAGCTTTATAGCGGGGGGTTCCTACGAGCAGTACTTC.

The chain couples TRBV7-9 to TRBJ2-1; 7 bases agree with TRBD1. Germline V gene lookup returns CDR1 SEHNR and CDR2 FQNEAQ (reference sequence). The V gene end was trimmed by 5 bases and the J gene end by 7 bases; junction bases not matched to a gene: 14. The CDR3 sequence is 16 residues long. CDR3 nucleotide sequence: TGTGCCAGCAGCCCCAACCCGACAGGGTTGGAAAATGAGCAGTTCTTC. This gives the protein CASSPNPTGLENEQFF.